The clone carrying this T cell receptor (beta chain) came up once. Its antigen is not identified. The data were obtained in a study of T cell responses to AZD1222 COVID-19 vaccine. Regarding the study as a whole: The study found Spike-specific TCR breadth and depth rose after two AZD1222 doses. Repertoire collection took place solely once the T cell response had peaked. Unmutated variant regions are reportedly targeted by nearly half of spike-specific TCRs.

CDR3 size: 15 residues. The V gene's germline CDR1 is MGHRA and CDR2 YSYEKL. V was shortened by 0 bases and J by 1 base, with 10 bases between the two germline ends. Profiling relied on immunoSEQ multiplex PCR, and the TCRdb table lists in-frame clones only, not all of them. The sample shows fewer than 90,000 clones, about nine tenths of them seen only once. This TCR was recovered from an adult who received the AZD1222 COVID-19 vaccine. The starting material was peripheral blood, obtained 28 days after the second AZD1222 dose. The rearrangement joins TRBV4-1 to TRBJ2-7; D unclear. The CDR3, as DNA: TGCGCCAGCAGCCAAGATGTGGGTTTGTCCTACGAGCAGTACTTC. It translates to CASSQDVGLSYEQYF.